The 25 T cell receptor beta chains below all came from one sample that was sequenced in a study of blood T cell repertoires in COVID-19. TCRdb's copy holds only in-frame clones and misses some; the assay was immunoSEQ multiplex PCR. The sample has 110,000 or so clones; approximately 81% are singletons. Sequences were obtained from peripheral blood. The receptors were gathered from a man aged 40-55 years with acute or convalescent COVID-19.

This chain uses TRBV15 with TRBJ2-5; D is uncertain. Germline assignment: CDR1 LNHNV and CDR2 YYDKDF (reference sequence). The CDR3 has 14 residues. With 0 bases removed from V and 4 bases from J, the gap between germline ends came to 9 bases. The CDR3 protein is CATSRDPPSETQYF. The CDR3 DNA sequence: TGTGCCACCAGCAGAGATCCCCCCTCAGAGACCCAGTACTTC.

The CDR3 coding sequence is TGCGCCAGCAGCCCGGACGGGCTAGCTAGTTCCTACGAGCAGTACTTC. This codes for CASSPDGLASSYEQYF. V gene TRBV5-1 combines with J gene TRBJ2-7, with D perhaps TRBD2 (5 bases). V was clipped by 4 bases and J by 1 base, with 18 bases between them. The CDR3 has 16 amino acids. CDR1 and CDR2 (germline): SGHRS, YFSETQ.

This chain links TRBV3-1 (or the pseudogene TRBV3-2) with TRBJ1-5; D call uncertain. Trimming cost V 5 bases and J 4 bases, with 15 bases left between them. Germline V lookup: CDR1 LGHDT, CDR2 YNNKEL (reference sequence). The CDR3 contains 15 residues. The CDR3 sequence is CASSVRGFGNQPQHF. Here the CDR3 DNA reads TGTGCCAGCAGCGTGCGAGGGTTCGGAAATCAGCCCCAGCATTTT.

This clone was observed many times. This sequence joins TRBV27 and TRBJ2-3; TRBD2 agrees at 7 bases. CDR3 size: 13 residues. V lost 6 bases, J lost 6 bases, and 6 bases stayed unmatched. Germline values: CDR1 MNHEY, CDR2 SMNVEV (reference sequence). CDR3 region: CASRTGGLDTQYF. The CDR3 region has the DNA TGTGCCAGCAGGACCGGGGGGTTGGATACGCAGTATTTT.

The V and J genes are TRBV29-1 and TRBJ1-2; 8 nucleotides match TRBD1. With 2 bases clipped from V and 6 bases from J, the junction kept 5 bases outside the gene matches. This CDR3 has 13 residues. Germline V CDR1 and CDR2: SQVTM, ANQGSEA. In nucleotides, the CDR3 is TGCAGCGTTGAAAGACAGGGGAAGGATGGCTACACCTTC. Protein: CSVERQGKDGYTF.

This chain connects TRBV5-1 to TRBJ1-2, with a weak D call TRBD1 (5 bases). The V and J ends lost 0 bases and 7 bases respectively, with 16 bases between them. The CDR3 covers 15 residues. Per germline, CDR1 SGHRS and CDR2 YFSETQ. The DNA for the CDR3 is TGCGCCAGCAGCTTGGAGGCAGGGAAGGGCCTTGGCTACACCTTC. Its translation: CASSLEAGKGLGYTF.

V is TRBV10-3 and J is TRBJ2-1; 10 nucleotides match TRBD2. This CDR3 spans 17 amino acids. V lost 4 bases to trimming and J lost 9 bases; unmatched junction nucleotides: 15. Germline CDR1 is ENHRY and CDR2 is SYGVKD. As DNA, the CDR3 is TGTGCCATCAGTGCGGTTAGCGGGGGGCCCCAACGGGGTGAGCAGTTCTTC. This codes for CAISAVSGGPQRGEQFF.

The CDR3 bases are TGTGCCAGCCAGGGGACAGGAATTGGCAATCAGCCCCAGCATTTT. Translating it yields CASQGTGIGNQPQHF. This chain joins TRBV19 and TRBJ1-5; 8 bases line up with TRBD1. CDR1 and CDR2 from the germline V gene are LNHDA and SQIVND (reference sequence). The CDR3 has 15 amino acids. V lost 9 bases and J lost 2; bases outside the gene matches: 9.

The gene calls are TRBV3-1 (or the pseudogene TRBV3-2) and TRBJ2-7; 7 bases line up with TRBD1. The CDR3 consists of 17 residues. Germline CDR1 and CDR2: LGHDT and YNNKEL (reference sequence). V shed 1 base and J 5 bases; nucleotides not matched to a gene: 14. The CDR3 DNA sequence: TGTGCCAGCAGCCAAGTACCACGCCGGGACAGAGACCACGAGCAGTACTTC. Residues: CASSQVPRRDRDHEQYF.

The chain uses TRBV6-5 and TRBJ2-1; possibly TRBD2 for D (6 bases). Trimming cost V 2 bases and J 6 bases, with 14 bases left between them. CDR1 is MNHEY and CDR2 is SVGAGI in the germline V gene. This CDR3 spans 15 amino acids. The CDR3 region has the DNA TGTGCCAGCAGTTACACCCGACTAGTAGGCAATGAGCAGTTCTTC. Residues: CASSYTRLVGNEQFF.

This chain links TRBV24-1 with TRBJ2-1; 16 bases align to TRBD2. Germline assignment: CDR1 KGHDR and CDR2 SFDVKD. Trimming at V came to 4 bases and at J to 3 bases, leaving 5 bases not matched to a gene. CDR3 length equals 18 residues. CDR3 bases: TGTGCCACCAGTGACCCAGGGACTAGCGGGGGGGGCTACAATGAGCAGTTCTTC. Translating gives CATSDPGTSGGGYNEQFF.

The rearrangement links TRBV30 to TRBJ1-2; 8 nucleotides line up with TRBD1. Unmatched junction bases numbered 7, after V lost 5 bases and J lost 8 bases. CDR1 and CDR2 (germline): GTSNPN, SVGIG (reference sequence). This CDR3 is built from 12 residues. CDR3 nucleotides: TGTGCCTGGGGCGGACAGGGAGGCGGCTACACCTTC. Its protein is CAWGGQGGGYTF.

V gene TRBV24-1 combines with J gene TRBJ1-2; D call uncertain. The germline V gene encodes CDR1 KGHDR and CDR2 SFDVKD. The germline V and J ends were trimmed by 5 bases and 7 bases, with 13 bases remaining between them. This CDR3 is built from 13 residues. The DNA of the CDR3 is TGTGCCACCAGTGTTGAGGAGTCTAGTGGCTACACCTTC. As protein: CATSVEESSGYTF.

This clone has just a few counts. V gene TRBV2 combines with J gene TRBJ2-7; tentative D call: TRBD2 (6 bases). This CDR3 is built from 12 residues. Germline CDR1 and CDR2: SNHLY and FYNNEI. V was shortened by 6 bases and J by 1 base, with 7 bases between the two germline ends. CDR3 residues: CASSGGSYEQYF. The CDR3 DNA sequence: TGTGCCAGCAGCGGGGGTTCCTACGAGCAGTACTTC.

The V gene is TRBV3-1 (or the pseudogene TRBV3-2), the J gene TRBJ2-2; D possibly corresponds to TRBD1 (6 bases). The germline V gene has CDR1 LGHDT and CDR2 YNNKEL (reference sequence). V was clipped by 4 bases and J by 7 bases, with 16 bases between them. The length of the CDR3 is 15 residues. Written as DNA, the CDR3 is TGTGCCAGCAGCCGAAAAAACAGGGCCGGCGGGGAGCTGTTTTTT. It translates to CASSRKNRAGGELFF.

This clone was detected a few times. The chain uses TRBV5-1 and TRBJ2-3; 7 nucleotides agree with TRBD2. Germline-derived CDR1 and CDR2 are SGHRS and YFSETQ. V trimming: 2 bases; J trimming: 1 base; junction bases outside the gene matches: 4. This CDR3 is 15 amino acids long. CDR3 sequence reads: CASSFGLGGTDTQYF. For the CDR3, the DNA is TGCGCCAGCAGCTTTGGACTAGGGGGCACAGATACGCAGTATTTT.

This chain uses TRBV6-5 with TRBJ2-5, with 11 bases identical to TRBD1. The CDR3 is 15 residues long. Germline loops: CDR1 MNHEY, CDR2 SVGAGI. With 5 bases clipped from V and 5 bases from J, the junction kept 7 bases outside the gene matches. The DNA for the CDR3 is TGTGCCAGCAGTACCCGGACAGGGGGCCTTGAGACCCAGTACTTC. Its translation is CASSTRTGGLETQYF.

This sequence joins TRBV29-1 and TRBJ1-1; D perhaps matches TRBD1 (5 bases). The V end was cut by 6 bases, the J end by 4 bases, with 18 bases between. This CDR3 spans 14 amino acids. Germline-derived CDR1 and CDR2 are SQVTM and ANQGSEA. This chain's CDR3 is CSVGRDSQITEAFF. In nucleotides, the CDR3 is TGCAGCGTGGGGCGAGACAGCCAAATCACTGAAGCTTTCTTT.

The chain employs TRBV6-5 and TRBJ1-4; 9 bases fit TRBD1. V dropped 6 bases and J dropped 7; count of bases not matched to a gene: 9. This CDR3 contains 15 residues. Germline V gives CDR1 MNHEY, CDR2 SVGAGI. The CDR3, as DNA: TGTGCCAGCAGCGCTACAGGGGGCGCGAGTGAAAAACTGTTTTTT. Its protein is CASSATGGASEKLFF.

This rearrangement joins TRBV2 to TRBJ2-1, with 10 positions matching TRBD2. The ends lost 5 bases at V and 7 bases at J; junction bases unmatched: 5. Germline-derived CDR1 and CDR2 are SNHLY and FYNNEI. CDR3 size: 14 residues. This CDR3 reads CASSSGGAGNEQFF. Written as DNA, the CDR3 is TGTGCCAGCAGTAGCGGGGGGGCCGGAAATGAGCAGTTCTTC.

The V gene is TRBV21-1, the J gene TRBJ2-1; TRBD2, the table's D call, lacks a check against the DNA. TRBV21-1 represents a pseudogene. This CDR3 is built from 13 residues. The CDR3 sequence: CASSNRGYNEQFF. CDR3 in DNA: TGTGCCAGCAGCAACCGGGGATACAATGAGCAGTTCTTC.

The chain is built from TRBV7-3 and TRBJ1-6; no definite D call. The CDR3 has 13 residues. Trimming left V 5 bases short and J 10 bases short, with 12 bases between. Germline CDR1 is SGHTA and CDR2 is FQGTGA. CDR3 sequence: CASSPTPGSPLHF. CDR3 sequence (DNA): TGTGCCAGCAGCCCGACACCGGGATCACCCCTCCACTTT.

The count of this clone is one. The rearrangement joins TRBV27 to TRBJ1-1; TRBD1 aligns across 9 bases. The CDR3 has 18 amino acids. In germline, CDR1 is MNHEY, CDR2 SMNVEV (reference sequence). V lost 0 bases to trimming and J lost 1 base; unmatched junction nucleotides: 9. CDR3 sequence (DNA): TGTGCCAGCAGTTTATCGGGACAGGGTGGACTCAAGAACACTGAAGCTTTCTTT. This gives the protein CASSLSGQGGLKNTEAFF.

A single count supports this clone. The rearrangement joins TRBV19 to TRBJ2-5; TRBD2 agrees at 11 bases. From germline, CDR1 is LNHDA and CDR2 SQIVND (reference sequence). J lost 0 bases, V lost 6 bases, and 6 bases had no gene match. The CDR3 extends over 16 amino acids. The CDR3 DNA sequence: TGTGCCAGTAGCCTCAGACTAGCGGGGAACCAAGAGACCCAGTACTTC. It encodes CASSLRLAGNQETQYF.

J is TRBJ1-6 and V is TRBV9; the match to TRBD1 covers 7 bases. Germline-derived CDR1 and CDR2 are SGDLS and YYNGEE. The CDR3 spans 15 residues. The V and J ends lost 4 bases and 7 bases, in that order; junction bases with no gene match: 8. The CDR3 loop is CASSSRTGDNSPLHF. In nucleotides, the CDR3 is TGTGCCAGCAGCTCCCGGACAGGCGACAATTCACCCCTCCACTTT.